The 25 T cell receptor beta chains listed next were all sequenced from one sample in a study of long-term antiretroviral therapy in people with HIV. This was the immunoSEQ v3.0 assay at survey level. Assay used: immunoSEQ multiplex PCR; TCRdb lists only in-frame clones, some missing. The table has tens of thousands of clones, roughly 80% seen once. The material was unsorted PBMCs, obtained 1.1 years before starting antiretroviral therapy. The source of these receptors is a woman aged 25 to 39 with HIV.

The count of this clone is one. The chain links TRBV9 to TRBJ2-2; D remains ambiguous. CDR3 size: 16 residues. Trimming left V 0 bases short and J 0 bases short, with 9 bases between. Germline lookup yields CDR1 SGDLS and CDR2 YYNGEE. The CDR3 DNA reads TGTGCCAGCAGCGTAGCTCCGATCTCGAACACCGGGGAGCTGTTTTTT. Protein sequence: CASSVAPISNTGELFF. Full variable domain (remainder filled in from reference TRBV9 and TRBJ2-2): DSGVTQTPKHLITATGQRVTLRCSPRSGDLSVYWYQQSLDQGLQFLIQYYNGEERAKGNILERFSAQQFPDLHSELNLSSLELGDSALYFCASSVAPISNTGELFFGEGSRLTVL.

V usage is TRBV6-1 and J usage is TRBJ2-7; D might be TRBD1 or TRBD2, each matching 5 bases. CDR1 is MNHNS, CDR2 SASEGT, per germline. V lost 7 bases and J 7 bases, leaving 14 bases between the germline ends. The CDR3 is 12 residues long. The CDR3 region is CASKQGAREQYV. The CDR3 DNA sequence: TGTGCCAGCAAGCAGGGAGCCCGGGAGCAGTACGTC.

The sample holds a few counts of this clone. The V and J genes are TRBV9 and TRBJ1-6; a possible D gene is TRBD1 (6 bases). The length of the CDR3 is 16 residues. Between the trimmed V and J ends, which lost 0 bases and 9 bases, there was a span of 16 bases. Germline V gives CDR1 SGDLS, CDR2 YYNGEE. The CDR3 region has the DNA TGTGCCAGCAGCGTAGGACAGGCCCGTACGGGTTCACCCCTCCACTTT. Protein: CASSVGQARTGSPLHF. The full variable domain, its missing parts supplied by reference TRBV9 and TRBJ1-6, is DSGVTQTPKHLITATGQRVTLRCSPRSGDLSVYWYQQSLDQGLQFLIQYYNGEERAKGNILERFSAQQFPDLHSELNLSSLELGDSALYFCASSVGQARTGSPLHFGNGTRLTVT.

The rearrangement joins TRBV6-5 to TRBJ1-2; D perhaps matches TRBD1 (5 bases). Deletions cut 2 bases from V and 1 base from J, with 14 bases between. CDR3 length equals 16 residues. Looked up from germline, CDR1 is MNHEY and CDR2 is SVGAGI. The CDR3 loop is CASSYGGGVLNYGYTF. The CDR3 region has the DNA TGTGCCAGCAGTTACGGAGGAGGGGTCCTTAACTATGGCTACACCTTC.

The rearrangement uses TRBV9 and TRBJ2-1, with D possibly being TRBD2 (6 bases). CDR1 SGDLS and CDR2 YYNGEE come from the germline V gene. Deletions cut 4 bases from V and 0 bases from J, with 11 bases between. CDR3 length: 15 residues. CDR3 in amino acids: CASSTGGSSYNEQFF. CDR3 DNA sequence: TGTGCCAGCAGCACCGGGGGTAGCTCCTACAATGAGCAGTTCTTC.

This chain connects TRBV19 to TRBJ1-5; D gene uncertain. The germline V gene has CDR1 LNHDA and CDR2 SQIVND (reference sequence). Trimming cost V 1 base and J 0 bases, with 7 bases left between them. This CDR3 contains 15 residues. CDR3 protein: CASSIGPDSNQPQHF. In DNA, the CDR3 is TGTGCCAGTAGTATAGGGCCGGATAGCAATCAGCCCCAGCATTTT.

This chain connects TRBV5-1 to TRBJ1-4; maybe TRBD1 (5 bases). Deletions cut 0 bases from V and 0 bases from J, with 9 bases between. This CDR3 region has 16 residues. Per germline, CDR1 SGHRS and CDR2 YFSETQ. The CDR3 loop reads CASSLGAGPTNEKLFF. CDR3 bases: TGCGCCAGCAGCTTGGGAGCAGGGCCAACTAATGAAAAACTGTTTTTT.

CDR3 amino acids: CASSRILGGRNEKLFF. In nucleotides, the CDR3 is TGTGCCAGCAGCCGAATTTTGGGGGGGAGGAATGAAAAACTGTTTTTT. This chain uses TRBV5-8 with TRBJ1-4; TRBD1 is a possible D gene (5 bases). V lost 4 bases and J 5 bases, leaving 18 bases between the germline ends. CDR3 length equals 16 residues. Germline CDR1 and CDR2: SGHTS and YDEGEE. The whole variable domain, filled in from reference TRBV5-8 and TRBJ1-4, reads EAGVTQSPTHLIKTRGQQATLRCSPISGHTSVYWYQQALGLGLQFLLWYDEGEERNRGNFPPRFSGRQFPNYSSELNVNALELEDSALYLCASSRILGGRNEKLFFGSGTQLSVL.

The chain carries TRBV23-1 and TRBJ2-7; TRBD1 matches 7 bases. TRBV23-1 is an ORF; its function is uncertain. V gave up 4 bases and J gave up 0 bases; unmatched junction bases: 9. The CDR3 contains 16 residues. This CDR3 reads CASSLRLQGPSYEQYF. As DNA, the CDR3 is TGCGCCAGCAGTCTACGACTACAGGGGCCCTCCTACGAGCAGTACTTC.

The chain couples TRBV5-1 to TRBJ2-1; D unclear. CDR1 and CDR2 from the germline V gene are SGHRS and YFSETQ. The ends were cut back, 0 bases at V and 2 bases at J, with 9 bases in the middle. The CDR3 loop spans 15 amino acids. The CDR3 loop is CASSLEDPAYNEQFF. Here the CDR3 DNA reads TGCGCCAGCAGCTTGGAAGACCCGGCCTACAATGAGCAGTTCTTC. Drawing the rest from reference TRBV5-1 and TRBJ2-1, the complete variable domain is KAGVTQTPRYLIKTRGQQVTLSCSPISGHRSVSWYQQTPGQGLQFLFEYFSETQRNKGNFPGRFSGRQFSNSRSEMNVSTLELGDSALYLCASSLEDPAYNEQFFGPGTRLTVL.

The V and J genes are TRBV13 and TRBJ1-2; perhaps TRBD1 as D (6 bases). Trimming pared 5 bases from V and 7 bases from J, leaving 14 bases between. Germline CDR1 PRHDT, CDR2 FYEKMQ (reference sequence). The CDR3 runs 13 residues. CDR3: CASSLRGYSGYTF. The CDR3 region has the DNA TGTGCCAGCAGCCTCAGGGGATACTCTGGCTACACCTTC.

The CDR3 DNA is TGCGCCAGCAGCCAAGATTCAGGACAGGGGGGGGAGACCCAGTACTTC. Its protein product is CASSQDSGQGGETQYF. The chain links TRBV4-1 to TRBJ2-5, with 10 bases fitting TRBD1. The V segment lost 0 bases and the J segment 5 bases; nucleotides outside the gene matches: 6. This CDR3 spans 16 amino acids. Per the germline V gene, CDR1 is MGHRA and CDR2 is YSYEKL.

This clone showed up just once. The rearrangement links TRBV11-1 to TRBJ2-7; D possibly uses TRBD1 or TRBD2 (5 bases each). Trimming took 5 bases from V and 6 from J, leaving 14 bases between them. From germline, CDR1 is SGHAT and CDR2 FQDESV (reference sequence). The CDR3 loop spans 13 amino acids. The CDR3 here is CASSLEGGGEQYF. The CDR3 nucleotides read TGTGCCAGCAGCCTCGAGGGTGGGGGCGAGCAGTACTTC.

The chain combines TRBV27 with TRBJ1-4, with TRBD1 matching 12 bases. CDR1 is MNHEY, CDR2 SMNVEV, per germline (reference sequence). The CDR3 totals 16 residues. Losses at the gene ends were 5 bases for V and 8 bases for J; bases not matched to a gene: 9. This CDR3 reads CASSHGTGGDREKLFF. CDR3 nucleotides: TGTGCCAGCAGTCACGGGACAGGGGGCGATAGAGAAAAACTGTTTTTT.

J is TRBJ2-2 and V is TRBV2; weak D call: TRBD1 (5 bases). The CDR3 is made up of 17 amino acids. Trimming removed 1 base from V and 0 bases from J, with 12 bases in between. Germline V CDR1 and CDR2: SNHLY, FYNNEI. The CDR3 region has the DNA TGTGCCAGCAGTGAAGTAAGAAAAGGGGCGAACACCGGGGAGCTGTTTTTT. It is translated as CASSEVRKGANTGELFF.

The rearrangement joins TRBV30 to TRBJ2-1; maybe TRBD2 (6 bases). Trimming removed 0 bases from V and 0 bases from J, with 15 bases in between. CDR1 and CDR2 from the germline V gene are GTSNPN and SVGIG (reference sequence). This CDR3 has 17 residues. The chain's CDR3 is CAWSVRPLGSSYNEQFF. The CDR3 region has the DNA TGTGCCTGGAGTGTCAGACCGCTCGGGAGCTCCTACAATGAGCAGTTCTTC.

The CDR3 sequence: CASGFGGPTNTEAFF. In DNA, the CDR3 is TGTGCTAGTGGTTTTGGGGGACCAACTAACACTGAAGCTTTCTTT. The chain recombines TRBV12-5 with TRBJ1-1, with D maybe TRBD1 (5 bases). V was shortened by 3 bases and J by 2 bases, with 13 bases between the two germline ends. The CDR3 length is 15 residues. CDR1 and CDR2 (germline): LGHNT, FRNRAP.

This sequence joins TRBV5-1 and TRBJ1-1, with D perhaps TRBD1 (5 bases). The CDR3 consists of 12 residues. CDR1 is SGHRS, CDR2 YFSETQ, per germline. V lost 3 bases, J lost 6 bases, and 9 bases lay in between. The CDR3 reads CASSWAGPEAFF. The CDR3 DNA sequence: TGCGCCAGCAGCTGGGCAGGGCCTGAAGCTTTCTTT.

V and J are TRBV6-5 and TRBJ2-3; 10 bases are a match to TRBD1. Germline assignment: CDR1 MNHEY and CDR2 SVGAGI. Trimming at V came to 6 bases and at J to 3 bases, leaving 6 bases not matched to a gene. This CDR3 spans 15 amino acids. The CDR3 DNA sequence: TGTGCCAGCAGGCCCAGACAGGGGGCAACAGATACGCAGTATTTT. Amino acids: CASRPRQGATDTQYF.

The rearrangement uses TRBV7-9 and TRBJ1-2, with 8 bases identical to TRBD1. V lost 7 bases to trimming and J lost 7 bases; unmatched junction nucleotides: 5. This CDR3 is built from 12 residues. Germline V CDR1 and CDR2: SEHNR, FQNEAQ (reference sequence). CDR3 nucleotide sequence: TGTGCCAGCAACTCAGGGGGCGGTGGCTACACCTTC. It codes for CASNSGGGGYTF.

The chain has TRBV6-5 and TRBJ2-2; possibly TRBD1 for D (6 bases). CDR1 and CDR2 (germline): MNHEY, SVGAGI. The CDR3 runs 16 residues. Trimming left V 2 bases short and J 4 bases short, with 14 bases between. CDR3 sequence: CASSYRGWEATGELFF. CDR3 DNA sequence: TGTGCCAGCAGTTACAGGGGGTGGGAAGCCACCGGGGAGCTGTTTTTT.

A note on this clone: The junction departs from germline at one end; a sequencing error may be responsible. The sample has other DNA sequences that encode this CDR3 too. J is TRBJ1-1 and V is TRBV29-1; weak D call: TRBD1 (5 bases). Germline V gene lookup returns CDR1 SQVTM and CDR2 ANQGSEA. CDR3 size: 13 residues. CDR3 DNA: TGCAGCGTTGAGAGACAGTTGAACACTGAGGCTTTCTTT. Translating gives CSVERQLNTEAFF.

The J gene is TRBJ1-2, the V gene TRBV9, with D unresolved. Between the trimmed V and J ends, which lost 5 bases and 8 bases, there was a span of 10 bases. This CDR3 comprises 11 residues. CDR1 SGDLS and CDR2 YYNGEE come from the germline V gene. In DNA form, the CDR3 reads TGTGCCAGCAGAGGCGGCTGGGGCTACACCTTC. It is translated as CASRGGWGYTF.

The J gene is TRBJ2-5, the V gene TRBV5-1; no firm D call. CDR3 length: 14 amino acids. V dropped 0 bases and J dropped 0 bases, with 6 bases sitting between them. Germline V gene sequence: CDR1 SGHRS, CDR2 YFSETQ. The CDR3 sequence: CASSLGLHQETQYF. DNA for the CDR3: TGCGCCAGCAGCTTGGGGCTCCACCAAGAGACCCAGTACTTC.

This clone was counted between two and nine times. V is TRBV2 and J is TRBJ1-2; tentatively, D is TRBD1 (6 bases). Germline CDR1 and CDR2: SNHLY and FYNNEI. Trimming pared 8 bases from V and 3 bases from J, leaving 16 bases between. This CDR3 is 14 amino acids long. The CDR3 nucleotides read TGTGCCAGCGGTAGGGACACATCCTACTATGGCTACACCTTC. Translating gives CASGRDTSYYGYTF. The variable domain in full, completed from reference TRBV2 and TRBJ1-2, reads EPEVTQTPSHQVTQMGQEVILRCVPISNHLYFYWYRQILGQKVEFLVSFYNNEISEKSEIFDDQFSVERPDGSNFTLKIRSTKLEDSAMYFCASGRDTSYYGYTFGSGTRLTVV.